The 11 T cell receptor beta chains given below trace back to one sample, sequenced in a study of shared clonotypes between healthy human individuals (TCRdb year 2020). To prepare the library, the immunoSEQ multiplex PCR assay was applied. Imported from immuneACCESS, the table was reduced by TCRdb to in-frame sequences with V and J called. These copies leave out some clones; in studies compared against another copy, an unresolved V gene accounts for under half, and the cause of the remainder is not known. In all, the sample holds fewer than 400,000 clones, and roughly 70% of those were seen once. The ten largest make up 10% of the sample. Source material: memory CD4+ T cells sorted from blood. Per the publication, the cell subset or site label means: CD45RA-negative fraction. These receptors were obtained from a man under 40 in good health.

This chain joins TRBV5-1 and TRBJ1-2; 9 positions agree with TRBD1. Per germline, CDR1 SGHRS and CDR2 YFSETQ. V lost 3 bases and J lost 4; bases outside the gene matches: 7. The CDR3 totals 15 residues. CDR3 sequence reads: CASSSTTGGTYGYTF. CDR3 nucleotide sequence: TGCGCCAGCAGCTCAACCACAGGGGGCACCTATGGCTACACCTTC.

The V gene is TRBV14, the J gene TRBJ2-3, with 14 nucleotides matching TRBD2. The V segment lost 6 bases and the J segment 8 bases; nucleotides outside the gene matches: 4. There are 14 residues in the CDR3. Germline values: CDR1 SGHDN, CDR2 FVKESK. CDR3 region: CASRMTSGGVTQYF. The CDR3 DNA reads as TGTGCCAGCAGGATGACTAGCGGGGGGGTTACGCAGTATTTT.

The gene calls are TRBV10-1 and TRBJ1-4; D remains ambiguous. The CDR3 contains 17 residues. Germline values: CDR1 WNHNN, CDR2 SYGVQD (reference sequence). V was trimmed by 3 bases and J by 8 bases, leaving 22 bases between them. CDR3 region: CASSEGKAAQDPEKLFF. The CDR3 region has the DNA TGCGCCAGCAGTGAAGGGAAAGCGGCCCAGGACCCGGAAAAACTGTTTTTT.

The chain is built from TRBV4-3 and TRBJ1-3; D is possibly TRBD1 (5 bases). The V gene lost 2 bases and the J gene lost 4 bases, with 15 bases spanning the gap. The CDR3 spans 16 residues. Looked up from germline, CDR1 is LGHNA and CDR2 is YSLEER. This CDR3 is CASSQNRLGTGNTIYF. CDR3 nucleotide sequence: TGCGCCAGCAGCCAAAATCGGTTAGGGACGGGAAACACCATATATTTT.

The CDR3 nucleotides are TGTGCCAGCAGTGAGGTCGCCCTAAGCACAGATACGCAGTATTTT. This gives the protein CASSEVALSTDTQYF. V gene TRBV2 combines with J gene TRBJ2-3; D gene unclear. The V end lost 3 bases, the J end lost 0 bases, and 10 bases lay between the germline ends. CDR1 and CDR2 (germline): SNHLY, FYNNEI. CDR3 length: 15 residues.

The chain carries TRBV2 and TRBJ2-2; D gene ambiguous. Trimming removed 6 bases from V and 3 bases from J, with 14 bases in between. Germline assignment: CDR1 SNHLY and CDR2 FYNNEI. The CDR3 is 15 amino acids. The DNA for the CDR3 is TGTGCCAGCAGATTTCGAGACCTCGACACCGGGGAGCTGTTTTTT. It specifies CASRFRDLDTGELFF.

With respect to this clone: Just one base apart from a much larger clone, this may be a read error. V is TRBV5-1 and J is TRBJ2-5; 8 bases line up with TRBD2. CDR1 is SGHRS and CDR2 is YFSETQ in the germline V gene. CDR3 length: 15 amino acids. In nucleotides, the CDR3 is TGCGCCAGCAGCACGAAACTAGCGGACCAAGAGACCCGGTACTTC. This encodes CASSTKLADQETRYF.

The J gene is TRBJ2-1, the V gene TRBV19; 11 nucleotides match TRBD2. Germline V gene data show CDR1 as LNHDA and CDR2 as SQIVND (reference sequence). Trimming at V came to 6 bases and at J to 7 bases, leaving 5 bases not matched to a gene. There are 14 residues in the CDR3. Written as DNA, the CDR3 is TGTGCCAGTAGAACTAGCGGGAGTTCAAATGAGCAGTTCTTC. As protein: CASRTSGSSNEQFF.

Note on this clone: This specimen includes other DNA sequences encoding the same CDR3. The chain employs TRBV11-2 and TRBJ1-4, with TRBD1 as a possible D gene (5 bases). CDR3 length: 14 residues. The germline gives CDR1 SGHAT, CDR2 FQNNGV. Trimming took 5 bases from V and 6 from J, leaving 13 bases between them. The CDR3 reads CASSRRGRDEKLFF. Here the CDR3 DNA reads TGTGCCAGCAGCCGTCGCGGCAGGGATGAAAAACTGTTTTTT.

The genes are TRBV5-4 and TRBJ2-2, with D maybe TRBD1 (5 bases). Trimming took off 4 bases at V and 4 bases at J, with 20 bases between the two ends. Per the germline V gene, CDR1 is SGHNT and CDR2 is YYREEE (reference sequence). The CDR3 totals 17 residues. The CDR3 spells CASSLGGGQGGTGELFF. The CDR3 coding sequence is TGTGCCAGCAGCCTTGGCGGTGGTCAGGGCGGCACCGGGGAGCTGTTTTTT.

This clone was seen only a few times. The chain joins TRBV5-1 to TRBJ2-7; the match to TRBD2 covers 7 bases. CDR1 is SGHRS and CDR2 is YFSETQ in the germline V gene. V lost 1 base to trimming and J lost 3 bases; unmatched junction nucleotides: 19. The CDR3 length is 19 residues. DNA for the CDR3: TGCGCCAGCAGCTTGTTCCCTCGCTCAGCAGAGCGGGACCTCTACGAGCAGTACTTC. It is translated as CASSLFPRSAERDLYEQYF.